Sequencing of this T cell receptor (beta chain) was carried out in a study of cytomegalovirus exposure and HLA in healthy donors. Study results and limitations: Available immune exposure information covered CMV serostatus only. One variant, a missense change in DCLRE1C, was linked in a later analysis to TCR beta V- and J-gene trimming.

This clone was counted only a few times. What it binds is not known. V was cut by 5 bases and J by 2 bases, with 11 bases left in between. Germline CDR1 SGHTS, CDR2 YDEGEE. This CDR3 spans 14 amino acids. The PCR used 60 Vbeta and 13 Jbeta primers. Using immunoSEQ multiplex PCR, the repertoire was profiled, and TCRdb retains in-frame clones only, with some absent. Of under 150,000 clones listed, over 60% were seen once; the top ten hold over 2%. The sequenced sample was PBMCs. The chain couples TRBV5-8 to TRBJ1-5; a weak D match, TRBD1 (5 bases). The receptor comes from a man aged 35 to 55 in good health and CMV-seronegative. In DNA form, the CDR3 reads TGTGCCAGCAGATGGAGGGGAGGCAATCAGCCCCAGCATTTT. Encoded protein: CASRWRGGNQPQHF.